This TCR beta chain was identified in a study of identical twins. A note on this clonotype: Its antigen is still unknown.

Study results and caveats: Where beta out-of-frame sequences were concerned, excess twin sharing was weaker.

It was template switching that added a universal primer site, and there were unique molecular identifiers on the cDNA. From the 5' RACE reads, TCRdb called clonotypes with MiXCR, one entry per CDR3 protein. The sample consists of some 760,000 distinct CDR3 sequences, roughly 18% of them appearing once. The CDR3 length is 15 residues. The V gene's germline CDR1 is MNHEY and CDR2 SVGEGT. With V trimmed by 0 bases and J by 3 bases, 2 bases remained unmatched. These same records also appear under a second study, on T cells expressing NK-cell markers.

The J gene is TRBJ2-7, the V gene TRBV6-2 or TRBV6-3; TRBD2 agrees at 10 bases. This clonotype originated in a woman aged 18-29 years in good health. The material sequenced was PBMCs. The CDR3, as DNA: TGTGCCAGCAGTTACTCTAGCGGGAGGTTCTACGAGCAGTACTTC. Protein: CASSYSSGRFYEQYF.